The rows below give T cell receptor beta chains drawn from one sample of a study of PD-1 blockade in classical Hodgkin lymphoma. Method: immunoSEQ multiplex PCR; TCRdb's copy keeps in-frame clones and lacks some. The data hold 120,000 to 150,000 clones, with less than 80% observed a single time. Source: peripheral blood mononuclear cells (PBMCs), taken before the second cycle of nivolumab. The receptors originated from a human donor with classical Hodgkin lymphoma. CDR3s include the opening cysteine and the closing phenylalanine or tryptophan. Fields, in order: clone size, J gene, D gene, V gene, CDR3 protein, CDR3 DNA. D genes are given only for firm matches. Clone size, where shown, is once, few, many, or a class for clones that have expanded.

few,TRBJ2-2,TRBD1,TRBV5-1,CASSLLQGAAGELFF,TGCGCCAGCAGCTTACTACAGGGGGCGGCCGGGGAGCTGTTTTTT
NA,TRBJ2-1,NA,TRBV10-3,CAISETVNEQFF,TGTGCCATCAGTGAGACGGTCAATGAGCAGTTCTTC
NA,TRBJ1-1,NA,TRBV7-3,CASSLEGPVNTEAFF,TGTGCCAGCAGCTTAGAGGGGCCAGTAAACACTGAAGCTTTCTTT
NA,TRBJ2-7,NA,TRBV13,CASSLSGEGVSYEQYF,TGTGCCAGCAGCTTATCGGGAGAGGGAGTATCGTACGAGCAGTACTTC
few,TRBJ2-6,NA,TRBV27,CASRGSGANVLTF,TGTGCCAGCAGGGGGTCTGGGGCCAACGTCCTGACTTTC
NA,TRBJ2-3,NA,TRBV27,CASSLRPSRTDTQYF,TGTGCCAGCAGTTTACGGCCGAGCCGCACAGATACGCAGTATTTT
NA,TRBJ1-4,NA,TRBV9,CASSVDWTGASEKLFF,TGTGCCAGCAGCGTAGATTGGACGGGGGCTAGTGAAAAACTGTTTTTT
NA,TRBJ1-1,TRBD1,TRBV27,CASSLSTGVEAFF,TGTGCCAGCAGTCTCTCGACAGGGGTTGAAGCTTTCTTT
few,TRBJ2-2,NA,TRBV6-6,CASNRELHGTGELFF,TGTGCCAGCAATAGAGAACTCCATGGCACCGGGGAGCTGTTTTTT
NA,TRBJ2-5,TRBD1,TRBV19,CASSTRGTGGRETQYF,TGTGCCAGTAGTACTAGGGGGACAGGGGGTCGGGAGACCCAGTACTTC
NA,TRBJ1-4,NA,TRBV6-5,CASSYSNGGLSEKLFF,TGTGCCAGCAGTTACTCGAATGGGGGGTTAAGTGAAAAACTGTTTTTT
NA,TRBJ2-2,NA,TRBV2,CASSDLGEEELFF,TGTGCCAGCAGTGATTTGGGGGAAGAGGAGCTGTTTTTT
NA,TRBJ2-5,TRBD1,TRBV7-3,CASSDRGGETQYF,TGTGCCAGCAGCGACAGGGGAGGAGAGACCCAGTACTTC
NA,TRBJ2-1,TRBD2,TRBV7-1,CASSWTSSNEQFF,TGTGCCAGCAGCTGGACTAGCTCCAATGAGCAGTTCTTC
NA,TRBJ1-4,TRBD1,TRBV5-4,CASSFSQGEQLFF,TGTGCCAGCAGCTTTTCACAGGGGGAACAACTGTTTTTT
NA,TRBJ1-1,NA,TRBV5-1,CASSLAGSEGTEAFF,TGCGCCAGCAGCTTGGCGGGGTCGGAGGGCACTGAAGCTTTCTTT
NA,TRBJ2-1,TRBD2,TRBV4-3,CASSSLGLAGEGGNEQFF,TGCGCCAGCAGCTCTCTGGGACTAGCGGGAGAGGGGGGTAATGAGCAGTTCTTC
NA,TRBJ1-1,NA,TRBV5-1,CASSLIENTEAFF,TGCGCCAGCAGCTTAATAGAAAACACTGAAGCTTTCTTT
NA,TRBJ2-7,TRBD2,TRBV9,CASSASGLAGGPSYEQYF,TGTGCCAGCAGCGCTTCGGGACTAGCGGGAGGACCCTCCTACGAGCAGTACTTC
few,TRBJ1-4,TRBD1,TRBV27,CASSPTTGANEKLFF,TGTGCCAGCAGTCCGACGACAGGGGCTAATGAAAAACTGTTTTTT
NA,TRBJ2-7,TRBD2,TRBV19,CASSTLAESSYEQYF,TGTGCCAGTAGTACTCTAGCGGAAAGCTCCTACGAGCAGTACTTC
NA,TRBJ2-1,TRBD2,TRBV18,CASSPTWSSGSSYNEQFF,TGTGCCAGCTCACCGACGTGGAGTAGCGGGAGCTCCTACAATGAGCAGTTCTTC
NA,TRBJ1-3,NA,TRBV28,CASSLGGAGNTIYF,TGTGCCAGCAGTTTGGGGGGCGCCGGAAACACCATATATTTT
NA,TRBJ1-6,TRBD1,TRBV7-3,CASRGQGRNSPLHF,TGTGCCAGCAGGGGACAGGGGAGGAATTCACCCCTCCACTTT
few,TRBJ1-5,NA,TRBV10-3,CAISDSAYSNQPQHF,TGTGCCATCAGTGACAGCGCATATAGCAATCAGCCCCAGCATTTT
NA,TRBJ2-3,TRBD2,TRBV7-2,CASSLLVAGGVDTQYF,TGTGCCAGCAGCTTATTAGTAGCGGGGGGGGTAGATACGCAGTATTTT
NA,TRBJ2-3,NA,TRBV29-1,CSVERTYTDTQYF,TGCAGCGTTGAGAGGACATACACAGATACGCAGTATTTT
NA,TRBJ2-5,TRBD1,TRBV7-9,CASSFTSGTGAETQYF,TGTGCCAGCAGCTTTACCTCCGGGACAGGGGCAGAGACCCAGTACTTC
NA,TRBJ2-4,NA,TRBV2,CASSEAIAKNIQYF,TGTGCCAGCAGTGAAGCGATTGCCAAAAACATTCAGTACTTC
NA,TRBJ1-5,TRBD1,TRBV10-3,CAIQWDRNQPQHF,TGTGCCATCCAATGGGACAGGAACCAGCCCCAGCATTTT
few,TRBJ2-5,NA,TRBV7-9,CASSLGGPQYF,TGTGCCAGCAGCTTAGGGGGTCCCCAGTACTTC
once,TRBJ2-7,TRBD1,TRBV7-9,CASSSPHNRDSNSYEQYF,TGTGCCAGCAGCTCACCTCACAACCGGGACAGCAACTCCTACGAGCAGTACTTC
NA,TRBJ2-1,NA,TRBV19,CASSRRTVADYPIYNEQFF,TGTGCCAGTAGTAGGAGGACAGTAGCGGACTATCCGATCTACAATGAGCAGTTCTTC
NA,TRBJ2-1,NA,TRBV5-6,CASSLGTTYNEQFF,TGTGCCAGCAGCCTCGGGACAACCTACAATGAGCAGTTCTTC
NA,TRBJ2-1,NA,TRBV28,CASSLPRGAGPDNEQFF,TGTGCCAGCAGTCTCCCCCGAGGGGCGGGGCCTGATAATGAGCAGTTCTTC
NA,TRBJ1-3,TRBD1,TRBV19,CASSSDRDFSGNTIYF,TGTGCCAGTAGTTCGGACAGGGACTTCTCTGGAAACACCATATATTTT
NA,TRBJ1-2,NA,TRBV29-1,CSVDRTVINGYTF,TGCAGCGTTGATAGGACTGTTATTAATGGCTACACCTTC
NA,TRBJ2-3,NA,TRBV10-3,CAISSRDSSTDTQYF,TGTGCCATCAGCTCCCGGGACTCTAGCACAGATACGCAGTATTTT
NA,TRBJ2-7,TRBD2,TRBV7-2,CASSPSPGLAGENEQYF,TGTGCCAGCAGCCCATCCCCGGGACTAGCGGGAGAGAACGAGCAGTACTTC
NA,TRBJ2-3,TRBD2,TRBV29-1,CAGGRGGTDTQYF,TGCGCTGGGGGACGGGGGGGCACAGATACGCAGTATTTT